This TCR beta chain was retrieved from a study of shared clonotypes between healthy human individuals (dated by TCRdb to 2018 to 2021). As for the study more broadly: The cohort comprised two women and a few men aged 18 to 49 years. Between about 0.9 and 9 billion PBMCs per donor were obtained by leukapheresis. The study deeply sequenced blood TCR repertoires of about 5 healthy adults to estimate repertoire size and the extent of clonotype sharing between individuals. To increase sequencing depth and limit assay-specific biases, TCR repertoire library preparation and sequencing were carried out by different laboratories using diverse techniques. For each donor, CD4 naive and CD4 memory were each given three plates, CD8 naive was given two plates, and CD8 memory was given one plate.

What the authors observed across the whole study: Sampling was restricted to blood, and TCR repertoires in tissues likely differ from the TCR repertoires found in blood. Estimated clonotype richness was generally larger for naive than for memory subsets. The small number of donors limited the genetic and exposure-history diversity represented. Across a few donors, approximately 5% of naive CD4, around 3.5% of naive CD8, around 2.1% of memory CD4, and approximately 0.4% of memory CD8 clonotypes were shared. Compared with non-shared clonotypes, the clonotypes found in all four sorted-subset donors had higher generation probabilities. Pairwise subsampling led to the expectation that sequencing depth would affect the degree of clonotype sharing among donors. Even with the large sequencing depth, rarefaction of the sorted-subset datasets indicated that sequencing was incomplete.

CD8 naive samples were CD45RO-negative cells positively selected for CCR7, giving a CD45RA+CCR7+ population that excluded TemRA cells. Healthy HIV-negative adults with no recently reported acute infections or vaccinations were included as donors. Every donor was a Caucasian adult residing in Nashville, Tennessee, USA. Blood was obtained by leukapheresis, after which PBMCs were separated by Ficoll-Histopaque density gradient centrifugation and cryopreserved in liquid nitrogen vapor phase. Purity and quantity of every magnetically sorted T cell population were checked by analytical flow cytometry. From each sorted fraction, genomic DNA was isolated and quantified by UV absorbance on a Nanodrop 2000c. Notes on this clone: Its antigen is currently not known. The input lacks base qualities; no much larger clone sits a single base away. Other DNA sequences of this sample code for an identical CDR3.

Using the deep immunoSEQ assay, multiplex PCR amplified TCR CDR3 regions from genomic DNA. For each cell subset, the extracted genomic DNA was distributed evenly across all wells of several immunoSEQ 96-well plates, and each plate served as one replicate. For sorted subsets, about 0.2 ug genomic DNA, equal to tens of thousands of T cell genomes, was loaded into each replicate PCR. Purified libraries were measured with a Qubit 3.0 fluorometer, size-checked on a Bioanalyzer 2100, and measured again with the KAPA Library Quantification kit. A separate single-read 150-cycle Illumina NextSeq 550 flow cell was used to sequence each immunoSEQ 96-well plate. Per the original workflow: Because the immunoSEQ output held only junctional sequences and lacked quality scores, the filtering could not match the filtering applied to full-length reads. To assign V/J genes and CDR3, sequences were annotated using PyIR, a Python wrapper for IgBLAST v1.9, with IMGT germline references. Reads were filtered out if the reads had weak V/J assignments (E-value above 1e-6), no CDR3, stop codons, out-of-frame junctions, or ambiguous translated residues. A V3J clonotype was defined by an identical inferred V gene, J gene, and CDR3 amino acid sequence. The percentage overlap between two repertoires was calculated by dividing the number of shared unique clonotypes by the size of the smaller repertoire. Richness of each repertoire was evaluated using RTK rarefaction, the Chao1 estimator, and Recon v2.1 estimates of unobserved clonotypes. Generation probabilities were computed with OLGA for all TCRbeta clonotypes obtained by the gDNA method from several donors. TCRdb holds this immuneACCESS table with in-frame rearrangements only. Some clones are missing; in checked studies, unresolved V genes explain under half, and the rest has no known cause. For V, J and clone size, that table is used; D and trimming come from the DNA. The sample table records roughly 2.1 million clones; just over 90% of these occur just once. Around 1.7% of the sample is held by the ten biggest clonotypes.

This clonotype was sampled from a man aged 18 to 30 in good health. Some clones in this sample may be carry-over from other donors' samples. The sample was naive CD8+ T cells from PBMCs. This specimen's cell subset or site label, interpreted: CD45RA+CCR7+.

The DNA is as follows: TGTGCCAGCAGCTTAGGTGGTGATCAGCCCCAGCATTTT. It translates as CASSLGGDQPQHF. The rearrangement combines TRBV7-9 with TRBJ1-5; the D gene lacks a confident call. Sequences SEHNR (CDR1) and FQNEAQ (CDR2) are obtained from the germline V gene (reference sequence). V lost 1 base and J lost 5 bases; the stretch between them is 6 bases long. The CDR3 spans 13 residues, from the cysteine through the phenylalanine. Here the CDR3 DNA is all that survives: 39 bases in frame from base 1.